This T cell receptor (beta chain) was documented in a study of siplizumab effects on memory and regulatory T cells. General study results and limits: Mappable alloreactive CD4+ clones averaged 68.8% Treg-derived with siplizumab versus about 28% in controls. Whether proliferating Tregs in siplizumab cultures suppress was not functionally confirmed. In unstimulated cells, naive T cells appeared more diverse than memory T cells and seemed major alloresponse contributors.

This clone was picked up one time. Antigen: not known. The repertoire was sequenced with immunoSEQ multiplex PCR; TCRdb's copy has only in-frame clones and lacks some. The sample holds approximately 50,000 clones, 93% seen once. V lost 4 bases, J lost 5 bases, and 10 bases stayed unmatched. The CDR3 is made up of 15 amino acids. Germline CDR1 and CDR2: SGDLS and YYNGEE. Material for sequencing was CD8+ T cells sorted from blood. This TCR was sampled from a human donor in good health. V gene TRBV9 combines with J gene TRBJ2-5; 8 bases fit TRBD2. The DNA for the CDR3 is TGTGCCAGCAGCCCAGAAAGCGGGAGTGGGGAGACCCAGTACTTC. Translation gives CASSPESGSGETQYF.